Only one count was recorded for the clone carrying this T cell receptor (beta chain). The antigen is undetermined. This sample is part of a study of T cell responses to AZD1222 COVID-19 vaccine. Germline values: CDR1 MNHEY, CDR2 SMNVEV (reference sequence). There are 14 residues in the CDR3. V was pared by 5 bases and J by 5 bases, with 15 bases between. Study-level results: Only after the peak T cell response were repertoires sampled. Clonal diversity was possibly underestimated; the donors were predominantly white British and more often female.

Clones were read by immunoSEQ multiplex PCR, and TCRdb kept only the in-frame ones, dropping some. The table has tens of thousands of clones, around 90% seen once; the top ten hold around 1.2%. This sequence was found in an adult in good health. The chain uses TRBV27 and TRBJ1-1, with D perhaps TRBD1 (5 bases). The sample consisted of peripheral blood, taken on day 0 of AZD1222 vaccination. The CDR3 DNA is TGTGCCAGCAGTGTAGGTGGGGCGGAGACTGAAGCTTTCTTT. This codes for CASSVGGAETEAFF.